This TCR beta chain was documented in a study of blood T cell repertoires in COVID-19. Study information: The samples span acute and convalescent COVID-19 from the United States, Italy and Spain. T cells, B-cell-depleted T cells, or PBMCs supplied cDNA or gDNA.

Authors' processing steps: Amplifying reference gene primers gave estimates of nucleated cell counts. Sequencing was performed with immunoSEQ multiplex PCR; in TCRdb, only in-frame clones are kept and a portion is missing. The V and J calls and clone size were taken over from that table, and D and trimming were inferred from the DNA. The table has 90,000 or so clones, approximately 85% seen once. CDR1 is SGHTA and CDR2 is FQGNSA in the germline V gene. The CDR3 is 11 residues long. The V and J ends lost 1 base and 7 bases respectively, with 4 bases between them. The sequence was obtained from a human donor in a cohort sampled during active COVID-19. Sequenced: peripheral blood. The rearrangement joins TRBV7-2 to TRBJ1-2; no clear D. CDR3 nucleotides: TGTGCCAGCAGCTTAGTCGGTGGCTACACCTTC. Translation: CASSLVGGYTF.